The rows below give T cell receptor beta chains drawn from one sample of a study of blood T cell repertoires in COVID-19. This table comes from immunoSEQ multiplex PCR, and its TCRdb copy is limited to in-frame clones, with some not included. The data contain 70,000 to 90,000 clones, roughly 80% of them singletons. Sequences were obtained from peripheral blood. The receptors stem from a human donor in a cohort sampled during active COVID-19. CDR3s include the opening cysteine and the closing phenylalanine or tryptophan. D genes are given only for firm matches. Some rows have no size entry. The others give once, few or many, or a class for an expanded clone.

CASSSTGMSSYNEQFF | TGCGCCAGCAGCTCAACAGGGATGAGCTCCTACAATGAGCAGTTCTTC | TRBV5-1 | . | . | TRBJ2-1
CASSVTGDGNTIYF | TGTGCCAGTAGTGTTACAGGGGACGGAAACACCATATATTTT | TRBV19 | TRBD1 | . | TRBJ1-3
CAISDARQGSNTEAFF | TGTGCCATCAGTGATGCGAGACAGGGGAGCAACACTGAAGCTTTCTTT | TRBV10-3 | TRBD1 | . | TRBJ1-1
CATSESGTGGIDEQYF | TGTGCCACCTCTGAATCCGGGACAGGGGGTATCGACGAGCAGTACTTC | TRBV10-3 | TRBD1 | . | TRBJ2-7
CASSVGTGADSEAFF | TGCGCCAGCAGTGTGGGGACAGGGGCCGACTCTGAAGCTTTCTTT | TRBV10-1 | TRBD1 | . | TRBJ1-1
CASSQGARAGGGTYEQYF | TGTGCCAGCAGCCAGGGGGCGCGTGCGGGGGGCGGAACCTACGAGCAGTACTTC | TRBV3-1/TRBV3-2 | TRBD2 | . | TRBJ2-7
CASSPRQAGNTGELFF | TGTGCCAGCTCACCACGGCAGGCGGGGAACACCGGGGAGCTGTTTTTT | TRBV18 | . | . | TRBJ2-2
CASSLALARNTGELFF | TGTGCCAGCAGTTTGGCACTCGCGCGGAACACCGGGGAGCTGTTTTTT | TRBV5-8 | . | . | TRBJ2-2
CAWGGQGDSPLHF | TGTGCCTGGGGTGGACAGGGGGATTCACCCCTCCACTTT | TRBV30 | TRBD1 | few | TRBJ1-6
CASSLVGATNEKLFF | TGCGCCAGCAGCTTGGTCGGGGCAACTAATGAAAAACTGTTTTTT | TRBV5-1 | . | . | TRBJ1-4
CASSPQVANTIYF | TGTGCCAGCAGTCCCCAGGTGGCAAACACCATATATTTT | TRBV12-3/TRBV12-4 | . | . | TRBJ1-3
CASSEVTGTGDNEQFF | TGCGCCAGCAGTGAGGTGACCGGGACAGGGGACAATGAGCAGTTCTTC | TRBV10-1 | TRBD1 | . | TRBJ2-1
CASSDVRTGTADSPLHF | TGTGCCAGCAGTGATGTGAGGACAGGGACCGCCGATTCACCCCTCCACTTT | TRBV2 | TRBD1 | . | TRBJ1-6
CASRRGTSGGDEQFF | TGTGCCAGCAGACGCGGCACTAGCGGGGGTGATGAGCAGTTCTTC | TRBV6-6 | TRBD2 | . | TRBJ2-1
CASSVVPTGAGNTIYF | TGTGCCAGCAGCGTAGTTCCGACAGGGGCTGGAAACACCATATATTTT | TRBV9 | TRBD1 | . | TRBJ1-3
CASSYMGPTEAFF | TGTGCCAGCAGTTACATGGGGCCCACTGAAGCTTTCTTT | TRBV6-2/TRBV6-3 | . | . | TRBJ1-1
CASSLAPGTLWEQYF | TGTGCCAGCAGCTTAGCTCCCGGGACACTCTGGGAGCAGTACTTC | TRBV11-2 | . | . | TRBJ2-7
CASSQDPRGAYNEQFF | TGCGCCAGCAGCCAAGACCCCAGGGGCGCGTACAATGAGCAGTTCTTC | TRBV4-3 | . | many | TRBJ2-1
CASKGYRIHGYTF | TGTGCCAGCAAAGGGTACAGGATCCATGGCTACACCTTC | TRBV28 | . | . | TRBJ1-2
CASSLTVTSSGNTIYF | TGTGCCAGCAGCTTGACAGTTACGAGCTCTGGAAACACCATATATTTT | TRBV2 | . | . | TRBJ1-3
CASSIVGDSSGRNTEAFF | TGTGCCAGTAGTATAGTAGGGGACAGTTCTGGGCGGAACACTGAAGCTTTCTTT | TRBV19 | TRBD1 | . | TRBJ1-1
CASKNRGGETQYF | TGTGCCAGCAAGAACAGGGGGGGAGAGACCCAGTACTTC | TRBV6-5 | . | . | TRBJ2-5
CASSSGLSDEKLFF | TGTGCCAGCAGCTCCGGGTTGAGTGATGAAAAACTGTTTTTT | TRBV7-2 | . | . | TRBJ1-4
CASSLYGTGGPGFF | TGTGCCAGCAGCTTGTACGGAACAGGGGGTCCGGGGTTCTTC | TRBV5-5 | TRBD1 | . | TRBJ2-1
CASSLRTGLGQPQHF | TGTGCCAGCAGTCTCCGGACAGGGCTAGGGCAGCCCCAGCATTTT | TRBV28 | TRBD1 | . | TRBJ1-5
CASTATGRYNEQFF | TGTGCCAGCACCGCGACAGGGAGGTACAATGAGCAGTTCTTC | TRBV25-1 | . | . | TRBJ2-1
CASSQGRNTEAFF | TGTGCCAGCAGTCAGGGTAGGAACACTGAAGCTTTCTTT | TRBV5-8 | . | . | TRBJ1-1
CASSPNRQGGNEKLFF | TGTGCCAGCTCACCTAATCGACAGGGGGGAAATGAAAAACTGTTTTTT | TRBV18 | TRBD1 | . | TRBJ1-4
CAWSVRGFGNTIYF | TGTGCCTGGAGTGTAAGGGGATTTGGAAACACCATATATTTT | TRBV30 | . | . | TRBJ1-3
CASSREASTGGQPQHF | TGTGCCAGCTCACGAGAGGCTTCCACAGGGGGGCAGCCCCAGCATTTT | TRBV18 | TRBD1 | once | TRBJ1-5
CASSEALLIVRGGEGTLTQYF | TGTGCCAGCAGTGAAGCGTTACTGATTGTTCGGGGGGGTGAGGGCACACTTACGCAGTATTTT | TRBV6-1 | TRBD2 | . | TRBJ2-3
CATSRATGNTIYF | TGTGCCACCAGCAGAGCAACTGGAAACACCATATATTTT | TRBV15 | . | . | TRBJ1-3
CASSTLGQAGAFF | TGTGCCAGCAGTACCCTCGGACAGGCTGGAGCTTTCTTT | TRBV6-5 | TRBD1 | once | TRBJ1-1
CASSLGAGRPDYEQYF | TGTGCCAGCAGCTTAGGGGCAGGGAGGCCGGACTACGAGCAGTACTTC | TRBV7-9 | . | few | TRBJ2-7
CASSSQGASNQPQHF | TGTGCCAGCAGCTCACAGGGGGCGAGCAATCAGCCCCAGCATTTT | TRBV6-6 | TRBD1 | few | TRBJ1-5
CASKGAGGPADTQYF | TGTGCCAGCAAGGGAGCGGGAGGGCCGGCAGATACGCAGTATTTT | TRBV2 | TRBD2 | once | TRBJ2-3
CASSGQGATEAFF | TGTGCCAGCAGTGGACAGGGGGCCACTGAAGCTTTCTTT | TRBV27 | TRBD1 | . | TRBJ1-1
CASSAGQEAYNEQFF | TGTGCCAGCAGCGCGGGACAGGAGGCCTACAATGAGCAGTTCTTC | TRBV9 | TRBD1 | . | TRBJ2-1
CASSQVGGQFTEAFF | TGTGCCAGCAGCCAAGTCGGGGGACAGTTCACTGAAGCTTTCTTT | TRBV14 | TRBD1 | . | TRBJ1-1
CASSYSRADEQYF | TGTGCCAGCAGTTACTCGCGGGCCGACGAGCAGTACTTC | TRBV6-6 | . | once | TRBJ2-7
CASSQEVTASNQPQHF | TGCGCCAGCAGCCAAGAAGTTACAGCTAGCAATCAGCCCCAGCATTTT | TRBV4-1 | . | . | TRBJ1-5
CASSLVGGAYEQYF | TGTGCCAGCAGCTTGGTTGGCGGGGCCTACGAGCAGTACTTC | TRBV5-6 | . | . | TRBJ2-7
CASRIREDRMNTEAFF | TGTGCCAGTAGAATACGGGAGGACCGCATGAACACTGAAGCTTTCTTT | TRBV19 | . | once | TRBJ1-1
CASSPYREVTNEKLFF | TGTGCCAGCTCACCATACCGGGAGGTAACTAATGAAAAACTGTTTTTT | TRBV18 | . | . | TRBJ1-4
CASSSQTTLQGALYF | TGTGCCAGCAGTTCACAGACGACCTTACAGGGGGCTCTGTACTTC | TRBV28 | TRBD1 | . | TRBJ2-7
CASSQDESYQETQYF | TGCGCCAGCAGCCAAGATGAGTCGTACCAAGAGACCCAGTACTTC | TRBV4-1 | . | . | TRBJ2-5
CASRSGQGTHGYTF | TGTGCCAGCAGAAGTGGACAGGGGACCCATGGCTACACCTTC | TRBV28 | TRBD1 | . | TRBJ1-2
CASSPLASTDTQYF | TGTGCCAGCAGCCCCCTAGCTAGCACAGATACGCAGTATTTT | TRBV7-9 | . | few | TRBJ2-3
CASSFEAGYYEQYF | TGTGCCAGCAGCTTCGAGGCGGGATATTACGAGCAGTACTTC | TRBV7-2 | . | . | TRBJ2-7
CSVAGTSGSYEQYF | TGCAGCGTAGCAGGGACTAGCGGGAGTTACGAGCAGTACTTC | TRBV29-1 | TRBD2 | . | TRBJ2-7
CASSTRLGQGFDGYTF | TGTGCCAGTAGTACCAGGTTGGGACAGGGATTCGATGGCTACACCTTC | TRBV19 | TRBD1 | few | TRBJ1-2
CASSPGSGYSNQPQHF | TGTGCCAGCTCACCAGGATCGGGTTATAGCAATCAGCCCCAGCATTTT | TRBV18 | . | . | TRBJ1-5
CASSRERNSPLHF | TGTGCCAGCAGCCGGGAAAGAAATTCACCCCTCCACTTT | TRBV6-5 | . | . | TRBJ1-6